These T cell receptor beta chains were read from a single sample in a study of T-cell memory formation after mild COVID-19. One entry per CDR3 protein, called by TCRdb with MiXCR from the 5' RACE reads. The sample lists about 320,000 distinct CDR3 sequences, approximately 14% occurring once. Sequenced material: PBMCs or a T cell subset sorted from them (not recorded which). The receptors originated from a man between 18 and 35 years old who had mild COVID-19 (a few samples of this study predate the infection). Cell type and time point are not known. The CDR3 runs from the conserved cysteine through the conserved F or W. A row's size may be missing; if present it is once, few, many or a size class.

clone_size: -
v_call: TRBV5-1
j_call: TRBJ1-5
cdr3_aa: CASSYSDPSNQPQHF

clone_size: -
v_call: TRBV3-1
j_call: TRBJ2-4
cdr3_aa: CASSHPLGVKNIQYF

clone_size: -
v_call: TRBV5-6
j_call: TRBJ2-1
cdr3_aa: CASSSRDRRYNEQFF

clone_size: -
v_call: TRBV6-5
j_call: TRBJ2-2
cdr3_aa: CASSYLFETTLPGELFF

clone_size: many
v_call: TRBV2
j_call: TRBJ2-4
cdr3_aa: CASSEDGAAKNIQYF

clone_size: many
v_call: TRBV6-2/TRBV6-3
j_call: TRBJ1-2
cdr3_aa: CASSYGTDYGYTF

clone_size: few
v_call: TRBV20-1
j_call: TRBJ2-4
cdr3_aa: CSAFRSGGAGNIQYF

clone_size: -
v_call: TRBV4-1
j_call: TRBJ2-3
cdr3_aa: CASSPSRGRERTDTQYF

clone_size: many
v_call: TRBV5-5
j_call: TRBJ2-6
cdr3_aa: CASSFTGGPGANVLTF

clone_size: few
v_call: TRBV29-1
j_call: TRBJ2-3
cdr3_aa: CSGLGGTDTQYF

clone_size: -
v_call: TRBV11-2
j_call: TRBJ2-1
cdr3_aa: CASSDSIHEQFF

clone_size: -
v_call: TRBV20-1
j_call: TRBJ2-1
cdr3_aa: CSARTAGSYNEQFF

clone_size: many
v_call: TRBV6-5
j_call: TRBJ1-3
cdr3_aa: CASSYNPGNTIYF

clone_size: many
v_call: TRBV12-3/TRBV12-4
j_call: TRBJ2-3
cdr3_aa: CASSLSGPRTDTQYF

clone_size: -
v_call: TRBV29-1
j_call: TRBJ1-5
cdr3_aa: CSAHARVEDRGSITSNQPQHF

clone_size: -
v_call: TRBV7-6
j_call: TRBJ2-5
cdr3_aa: CASSLDGPPTGTQYF

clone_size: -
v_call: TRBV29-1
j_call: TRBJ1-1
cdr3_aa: CSVGEDAGGTEAFF

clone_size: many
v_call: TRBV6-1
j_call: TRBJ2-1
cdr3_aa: CASSGNRRGSYNEQFF